This TCR beta chain was documented in a study of blood T cell repertoires in COVID-19. CDR3 size: 18 residues. The trim removed 4 bases at V and 4 bases at J, leaving 11 bases unmatched. Germline V CDR1 and CDR2: KGHSH, LQKENI. This clone was seen once. Assay used: immunoSEQ multiplex PCR; TCRdb lists only in-frame clones, some missing. The sample holds around 210,000 clones, around 81% seen once. The clonotype comes from a man aged 60 to 69 with COVID-19, enrolled during active disease. This rearrangement joins TRBV18 to TRBJ1-3, with 12 bases lining up with TRBD1. Source material: peripheral blood. For the CDR3, the DNA is TGTGCCAGCTCACGGCCCCTCCCGGGACAGGGGGCCGGAAACACCATATATTTT. Protein sequence: CASSRPLPGQGAGNTIYF.